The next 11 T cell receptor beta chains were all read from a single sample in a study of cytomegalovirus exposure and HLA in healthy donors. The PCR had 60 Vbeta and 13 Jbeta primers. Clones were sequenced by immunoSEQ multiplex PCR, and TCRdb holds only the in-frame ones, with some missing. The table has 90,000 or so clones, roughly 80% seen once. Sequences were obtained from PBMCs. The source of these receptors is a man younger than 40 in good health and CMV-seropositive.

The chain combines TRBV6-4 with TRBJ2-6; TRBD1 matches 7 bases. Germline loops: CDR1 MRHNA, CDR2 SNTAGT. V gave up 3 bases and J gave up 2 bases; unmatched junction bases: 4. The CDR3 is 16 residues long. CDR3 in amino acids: CASSESGGAGANVLTF. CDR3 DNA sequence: TGTGCCAGCAGTGAGTCAGGGGGAGCTGGGGCCAACGTCCTGACTTTC.

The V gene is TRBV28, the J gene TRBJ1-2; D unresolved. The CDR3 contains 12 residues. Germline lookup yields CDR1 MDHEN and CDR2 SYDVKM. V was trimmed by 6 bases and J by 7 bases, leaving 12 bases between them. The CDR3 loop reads CASSGVASGYTF. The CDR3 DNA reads TGTGCCAGCAGCGGTGTTGCGTCTGGCTACACCTTC.

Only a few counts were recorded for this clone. The CDR3 nucleotides read TGTGCCAGCAGCCCAAACGCGGACTCTGGGGCCAACGTCCTGACTTTC. Its protein is CASSPNADSGANVLTF. The chain links TRBV7-6 to TRBJ2-6, with D uncertain. Germline loops: CDR1 SGHVS, CDR2 FNYEAQ. V lost 5 bases and J 0 bases, leaving 11 bases between the germline ends. This CDR3 has 16 residues.

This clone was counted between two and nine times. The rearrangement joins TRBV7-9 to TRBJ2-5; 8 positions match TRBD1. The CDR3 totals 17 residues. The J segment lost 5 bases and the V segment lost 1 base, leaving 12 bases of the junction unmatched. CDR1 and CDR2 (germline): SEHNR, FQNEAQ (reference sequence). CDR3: CASSLGRLQGGYETQYF. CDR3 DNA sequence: TGTGCCAGCAGCTTAGGACGGCTACAGGGGGGCTATGAGACCCAGTACTTC.

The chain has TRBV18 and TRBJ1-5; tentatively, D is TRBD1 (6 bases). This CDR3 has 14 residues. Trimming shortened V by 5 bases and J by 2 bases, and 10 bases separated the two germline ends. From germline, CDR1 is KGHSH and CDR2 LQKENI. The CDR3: CASSGGGGNQPQHF. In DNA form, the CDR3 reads TGTGCCAGCTCAGGGGGCGGCGGCAATCAGCCCCAGCATTTT.

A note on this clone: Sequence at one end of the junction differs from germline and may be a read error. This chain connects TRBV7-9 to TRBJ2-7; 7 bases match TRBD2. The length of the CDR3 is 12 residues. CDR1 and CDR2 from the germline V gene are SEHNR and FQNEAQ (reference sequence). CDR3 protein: CSSREGTYEQYF. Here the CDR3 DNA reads TGTTCCAGCAGGGAGGGTACCTACGAGCAGTACTTC.

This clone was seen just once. The CDR3 reads CASSTGGASYNEQFF. The CDR3 DNA is TGTGCCAGCAGCACAGGGGGCGCCTCCTACAATGAGCAGTTCTTC. V gene TRBV9 combines with J gene TRBJ2-1, with TRBD1 matching over 9 bases. Germline CDR1 SGDLS, CDR2 YYNGEE. V gave up 4 bases and J gave up 0 bases; unmatched junction bases: 2. This CDR3 has 15 residues.

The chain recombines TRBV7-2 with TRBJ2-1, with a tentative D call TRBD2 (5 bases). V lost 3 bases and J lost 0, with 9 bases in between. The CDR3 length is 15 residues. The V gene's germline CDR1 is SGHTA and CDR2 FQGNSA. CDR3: CASSFSAFSYNEQFF. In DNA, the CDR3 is TGTGCCAGCAGCTTTAGCGCCTTCTCCTACAATGAGCAGTTCTTC.

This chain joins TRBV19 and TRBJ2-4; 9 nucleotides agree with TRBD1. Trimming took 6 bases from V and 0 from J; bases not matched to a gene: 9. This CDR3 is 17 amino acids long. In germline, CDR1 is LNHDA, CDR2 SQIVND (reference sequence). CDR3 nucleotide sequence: TGTGCCAGTAGCGACAGGGGGGGGAGTCTAGCCAAAAACATTCAGTACTTC. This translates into CASSDRGGSLAKNIQYF.

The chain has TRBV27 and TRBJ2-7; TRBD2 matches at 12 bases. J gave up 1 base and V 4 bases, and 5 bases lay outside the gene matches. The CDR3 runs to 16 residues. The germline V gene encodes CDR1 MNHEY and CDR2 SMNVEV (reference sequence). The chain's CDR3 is CASSSLAGGKSYEQYF. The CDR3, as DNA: TGTGCCAGCAGTTCACTAGCGGGAGGAAAATCCTACGAGCAGTACTTC.

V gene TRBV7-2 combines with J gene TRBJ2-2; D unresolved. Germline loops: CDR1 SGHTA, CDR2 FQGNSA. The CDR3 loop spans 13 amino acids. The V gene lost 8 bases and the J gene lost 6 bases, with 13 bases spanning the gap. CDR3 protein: CASSLSLAGELFF. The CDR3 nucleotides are TGTGCCAGCTCCCTGTCTTTAGCCGGGGAGCTGTTTTTT.